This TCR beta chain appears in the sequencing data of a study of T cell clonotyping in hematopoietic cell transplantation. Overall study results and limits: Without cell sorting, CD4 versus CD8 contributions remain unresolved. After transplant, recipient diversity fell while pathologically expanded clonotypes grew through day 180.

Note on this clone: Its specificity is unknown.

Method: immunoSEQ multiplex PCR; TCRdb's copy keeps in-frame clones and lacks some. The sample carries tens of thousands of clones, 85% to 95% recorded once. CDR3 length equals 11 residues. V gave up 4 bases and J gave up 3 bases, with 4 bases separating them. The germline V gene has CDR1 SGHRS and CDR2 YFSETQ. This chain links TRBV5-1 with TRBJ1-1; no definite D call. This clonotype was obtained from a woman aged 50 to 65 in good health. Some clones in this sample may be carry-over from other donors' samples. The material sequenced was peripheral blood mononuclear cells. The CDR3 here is CASSKDTEAFF. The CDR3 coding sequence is TGCGCCAGCAGCAAAGACACTGAAGCTTTCTTT. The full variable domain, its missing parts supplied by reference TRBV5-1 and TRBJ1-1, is KAGVTQTPRYLIKTRGQQVTLSCSPISGHRSVSWYQQTPGQGLQFLFEYFSETQRNKGNFPGRFSGRQFSNSRSEMNVSTLELGDSALYLCASSKDTEAFFGQGTRLTVV.